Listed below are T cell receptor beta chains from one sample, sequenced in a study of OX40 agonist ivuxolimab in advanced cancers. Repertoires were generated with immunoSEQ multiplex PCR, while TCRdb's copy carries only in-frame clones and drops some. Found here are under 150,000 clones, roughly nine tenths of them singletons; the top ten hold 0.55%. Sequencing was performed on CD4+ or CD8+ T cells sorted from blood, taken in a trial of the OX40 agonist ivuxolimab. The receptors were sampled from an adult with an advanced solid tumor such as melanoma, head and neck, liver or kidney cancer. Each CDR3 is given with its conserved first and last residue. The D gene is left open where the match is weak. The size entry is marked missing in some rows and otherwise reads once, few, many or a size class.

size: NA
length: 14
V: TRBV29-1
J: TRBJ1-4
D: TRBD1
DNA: TGCAGCGTTGCTACCGGGACAGCTAATGAAAAACTGTTTTTT
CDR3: CSVATGTANEKLFF

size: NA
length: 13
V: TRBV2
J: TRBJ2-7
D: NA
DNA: TGTGCCAGCAGTGACCTGGGGGCCGGCGAGCAGTACTTC
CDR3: CASSDLGAGEQYF

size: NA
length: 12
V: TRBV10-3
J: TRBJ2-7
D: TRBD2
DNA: TGTGCCTCCCTAGCGGGGCCCCACGAGCAGTACTTC
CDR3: CASLAGPHEQYF

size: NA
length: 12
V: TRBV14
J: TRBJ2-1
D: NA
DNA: TGTGCCAGCAGCCTAATACGGGATGAGCAGTTCTTC
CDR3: CASSLIRDEQFF

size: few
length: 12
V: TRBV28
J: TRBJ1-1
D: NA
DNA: TGTGCCAGCAATGAAGTGAACACTGAAGCTTTCTTT
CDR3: CASNEVNTEAFF

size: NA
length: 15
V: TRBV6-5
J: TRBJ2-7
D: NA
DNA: TGTGCCAGCAGTACCCCCAGGGGAGGGTCCTACGAGCAGTACTTC
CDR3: CASSTPRGGSYEQYF

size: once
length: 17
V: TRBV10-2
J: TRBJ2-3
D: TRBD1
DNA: TGCGCCAGCAGTGGGCCAGGGGGCCGGCGGCCTGGAGATACGCAGTATTTT
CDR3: CASSGPGGRRPGDTQYF

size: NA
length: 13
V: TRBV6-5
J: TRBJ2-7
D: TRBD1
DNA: TGTGCCAGCAGGACAGGGGGCAGCTACGAGCAGTACTTC
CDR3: CASRTGGSYEQYF

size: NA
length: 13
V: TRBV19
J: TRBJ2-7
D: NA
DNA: TGTGCCAGTAGTGAGGGCAGCCCGGCCGAGCAGTACTTC
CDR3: CASSEGSPAEQYF

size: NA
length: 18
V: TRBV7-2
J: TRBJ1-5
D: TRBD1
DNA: TGTGCCAGCAACCACGAAAATAGGGAGGGGGCAGTGAATCAGCCCCAGCATTTT
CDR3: CASNHENREGAVNQPQHF

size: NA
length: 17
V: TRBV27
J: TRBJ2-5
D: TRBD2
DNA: TGTGCCAGCAGTTTCAGGACTAGCGGGGGGCCCCAAGAGACCCAGTACTTC
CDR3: CASSFRTSGGPQETQYF

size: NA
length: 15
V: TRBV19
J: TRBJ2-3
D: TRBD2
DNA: TGTGCCAGTAGTATAGGTAGCGGGAGGATAGATACGCAGTATTTT
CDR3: CASSIGSGRIDTQYF

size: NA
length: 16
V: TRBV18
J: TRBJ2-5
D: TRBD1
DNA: TGTGCCAGCTCTCCCGACAGGGCTAAACTCCAAGAGACCCAGTACTTC
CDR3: CASSPDRAKLQETQYF

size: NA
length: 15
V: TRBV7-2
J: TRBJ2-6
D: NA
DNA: TGTGCCAGCAGCTCTGGGGCCTCTGGGGCCAACGTCCTGACTTTC
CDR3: CASSSGASGANVLTF

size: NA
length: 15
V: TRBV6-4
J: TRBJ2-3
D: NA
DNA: TGTGCCAGCAGTGACCGGGGAGAGAGCACAGATACGCAGTATTTT
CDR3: CASSDRGESTDTQYF

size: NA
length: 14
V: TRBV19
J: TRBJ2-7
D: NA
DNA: TGTGCCAGTAGTATAGACCCAGGGAACTACGAGCAGTACTTC
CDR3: CASSIDPGNYEQYF

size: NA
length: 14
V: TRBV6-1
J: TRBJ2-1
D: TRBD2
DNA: TGTGCCACAACCGGACTAGATTCCTACAATGAGCAGTTCTTC
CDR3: CATTGLDSYNEQFF

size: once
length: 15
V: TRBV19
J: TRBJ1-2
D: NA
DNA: TGTGCCAGTAGTATAAATCTGGGAGCGAACTATGGCTACACCTTC
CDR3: CASSINLGANYGYTF

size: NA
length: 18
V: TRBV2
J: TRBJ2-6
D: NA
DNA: TGTGCCAGCAGTGAATGGGGGGGCCCGGGCTCTGGGGCCAACGTCCTGACTTTC
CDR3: CASSEWGGPGSGANVLTF

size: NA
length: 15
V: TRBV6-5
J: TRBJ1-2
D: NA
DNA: TGTGCCAGCAGCCGGACGGCGGGCATGTACTATGGCTACACCTTC
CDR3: CASSRTAGMYYGYTF

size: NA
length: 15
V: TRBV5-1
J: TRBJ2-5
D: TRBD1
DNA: TGCGCCAGCAGTGACGGCAGGGGGCGCGGAGAGACCCAGTACTTC
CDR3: CASSDGRGRGETQYF

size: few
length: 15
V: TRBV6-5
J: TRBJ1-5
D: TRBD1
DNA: TGTGCCAGCGGCCTCACGACAGGGGGCAATCAGCCCCAGCATTTT
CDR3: CASGLTTGGNQPQHF

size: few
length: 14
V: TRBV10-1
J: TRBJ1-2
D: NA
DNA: TGCGCCAGCAGTGACGGATCAGGGGCTTATGGCTACACCTTC
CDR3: CASSDGSGAYGYTF

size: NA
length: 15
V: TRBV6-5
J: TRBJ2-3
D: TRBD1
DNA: TGTGCCAGCAGTTTCGAGACAGGGGACACAGATACGCAGTATTTT
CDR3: CASSFETGDTDTQYF

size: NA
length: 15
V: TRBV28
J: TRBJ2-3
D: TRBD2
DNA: TGTGCCAGCAGTTTATCGGGGGGGAACACAGATACGCAGTATTTT
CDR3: CASSLSGGNTDTQYF

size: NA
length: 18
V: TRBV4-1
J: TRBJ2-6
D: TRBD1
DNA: TGCGCCAGCAGCCCAGGAGGACAGGGGCACTCTGGGGCCAACGTCCTGACTTTC
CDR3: CASSPGGQGHSGANVLTF

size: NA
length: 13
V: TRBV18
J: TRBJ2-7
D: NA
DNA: TGTGCCAGCTCTGGGGACGGAACCTACGAGCAGTACTTC
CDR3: CASSGDGTYEQYF

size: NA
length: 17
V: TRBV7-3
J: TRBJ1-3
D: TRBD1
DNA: TGTGCCAGCAGCTTATACGAGGGGGCTGACTCTGGAAACACCATATATTTT
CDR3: CASSLYEGADSGNTIYF

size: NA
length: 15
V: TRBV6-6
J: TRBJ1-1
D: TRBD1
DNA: TGTGCCAGCAGTTACGGGACAGGGGGCGCTATAGAAGCTTTCTTT
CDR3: CASSYGTGGAIEAFF

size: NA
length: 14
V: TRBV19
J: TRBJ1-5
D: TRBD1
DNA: TGTGCCAGTAGTTCCCGACAGGGTGGACAGCCCCAGCATTTT
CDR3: CASSSRQGGQPQHF

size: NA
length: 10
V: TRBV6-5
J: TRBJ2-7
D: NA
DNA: TGTGCCAGTTCCCAATACGAGCAGTACTTC
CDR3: CASSQYEQYF

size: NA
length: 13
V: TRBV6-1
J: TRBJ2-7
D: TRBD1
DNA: TGTGCCAGCAGTCTCCGGGACAGGGAATGGCAGTACTTC
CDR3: CASSLRDREWQYF

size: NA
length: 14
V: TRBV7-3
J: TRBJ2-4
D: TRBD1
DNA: TGTGCCAGCAGCATAGGACAGGGGAGAGACATTCAGTACTTC
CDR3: CASSIGQGRDIQYF

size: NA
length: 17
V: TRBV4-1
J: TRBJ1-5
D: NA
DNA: TGCGCCAGCAGCCAAGCGATTGCCAGGGGCCCCAATCAGCCCCAGCATTTT
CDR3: CASSQAIARGPNQPQHF

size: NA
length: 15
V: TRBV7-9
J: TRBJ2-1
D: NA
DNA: TGTGCCAGCAGCTTAGCGACTACTTCCTACAATGAGCAGTTCTTC
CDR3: CASSLATTSYNEQFF

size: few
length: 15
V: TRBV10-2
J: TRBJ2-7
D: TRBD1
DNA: TGCGCCAGCAGCTCTAGGCAGGGGGCGCGGTACGAGCAGTACTTC
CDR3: CASSSRQGARYEQYF

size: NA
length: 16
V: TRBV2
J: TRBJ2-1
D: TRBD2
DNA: TGTGCCAGCAGTGAGCCCGGGACTAGGGGTTACAATGAGCAGTTCTTC
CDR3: CASSEPGTRGYNEQFF

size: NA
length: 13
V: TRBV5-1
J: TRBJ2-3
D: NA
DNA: TGCGCCAGCAGCTTGAACGGGGTAGATACGCAGTATTTT
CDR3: CASSLNGVDTQYF

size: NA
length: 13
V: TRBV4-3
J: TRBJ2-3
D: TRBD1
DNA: TGCGCCAGCAGCTCGGACAGGGGGGCTACGCAGTATTTT
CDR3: CASSSDRGATQYF

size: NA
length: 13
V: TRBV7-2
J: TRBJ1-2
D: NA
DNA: TGTGCCAGCAGCTTCGGCCGGGACGGGGGCTACACCTTC
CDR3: CASSFGRDGGYTF

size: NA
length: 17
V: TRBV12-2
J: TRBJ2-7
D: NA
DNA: TGTGCAAGTCCCACTCATAGATGTGGCAGGCACTCCTACGAGCAGTACTTC
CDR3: CASPTHRCGRHSYEQYF

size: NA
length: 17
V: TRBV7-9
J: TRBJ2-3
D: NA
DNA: TGTGCCAGCAGCTTAGATGGGACAGCGGGGTTTTCGGATACGCAGTATTTT
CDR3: CASSLDGTAGFSDTQYF

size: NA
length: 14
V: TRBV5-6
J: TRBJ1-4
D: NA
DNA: TGTGCCAGCAGCTACACAGCAACTAATGAAAAACTGTTTTTT
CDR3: CASSYTATNEKLFF

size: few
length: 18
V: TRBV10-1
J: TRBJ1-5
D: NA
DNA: TGCGCCAGCAGTGGTCGGGTTGGGCGGTTTTATAGCAATCAGCCCCAGCATTTT
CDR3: CASSGRVGRFYSNQPQHF

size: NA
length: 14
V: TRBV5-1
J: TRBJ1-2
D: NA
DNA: TGCGCCAGCAGCTTGGACCTTTCTAACTATGGCTACACCTTC
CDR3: CASSLDLSNYGYTF

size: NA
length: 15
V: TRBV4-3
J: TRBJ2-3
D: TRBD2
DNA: TGCGCCAGCAGCCAGACTAGCGGGGGCACAGATACGCAGTATTTT
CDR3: CASSQTSGGTDTQYF

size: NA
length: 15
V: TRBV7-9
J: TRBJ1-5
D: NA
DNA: TGTGCCAGCCGGAAAGGGGGGGTCCAAAATCAGCCCCAGCATTTT
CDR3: CASRKGGVQNQPQHF

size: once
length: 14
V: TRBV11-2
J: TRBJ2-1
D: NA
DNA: TGTGCCAGCAGCCTTTCCGGGGCCTACAATGAGCAGTTCTTC
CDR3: CASSLSGAYNEQFF

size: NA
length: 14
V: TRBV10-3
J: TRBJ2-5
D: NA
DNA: TGTGCCATCTCGTGGGTCCGGGTGGAAGAGACCCAGTACTTC
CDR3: CAISWVRVEETQYF

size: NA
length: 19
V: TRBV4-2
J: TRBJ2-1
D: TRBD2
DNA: TGTGCCAGCAGCCAAGGGACTAGCGGGGCTAGCGGGAATTACAATGAGCAGTTCTTC
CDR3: CASSQGTSGASGNYNEQFF

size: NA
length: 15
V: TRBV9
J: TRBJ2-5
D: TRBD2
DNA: TGTGCCAGCAGCGCTAGCGGGGGGCTTCAGGGGACCCAGTACTTC
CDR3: CASSASGGLQGTQYF

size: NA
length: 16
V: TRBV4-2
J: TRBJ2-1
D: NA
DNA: TGTGCCAGCAGCCAAGAGAACATGAAGCCCTACAATGAGCAGTTCTTC
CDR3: CASSQENMKPYNEQFF

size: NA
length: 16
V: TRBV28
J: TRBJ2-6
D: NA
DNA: TGTGCCAGCAGTTTAAGGGCACGCTCTGGGGCCAACGTCCTGACTTTC
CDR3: CASSLRARSGANVLTF

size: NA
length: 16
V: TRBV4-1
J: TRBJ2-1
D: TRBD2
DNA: TGCGCCAGCAGCCCGACCACTAGCGGGGCCTACAATGAGCAGTTCTTC
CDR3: CASSPTTSGAYNEQFF

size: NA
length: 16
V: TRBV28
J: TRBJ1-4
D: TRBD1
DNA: TGTGCCAGCAGATACAGTGGACAGGGGGCGAGAGAAAAACTGTTTTTT
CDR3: CASRYSGQGAREKLFF

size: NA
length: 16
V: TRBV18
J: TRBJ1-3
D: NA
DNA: TGTGCCAGCTCACTGGCAGGTCCTACTTCTGGAAACACCATATATTTT
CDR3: CASSLAGPTSGNTIYF

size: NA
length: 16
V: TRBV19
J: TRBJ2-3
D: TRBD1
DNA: TGTGCCAGTAGTATAGACCCGGGACAGGGGCATGATACGCAGTATTTT
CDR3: CASSIDPGQGHDTQYF

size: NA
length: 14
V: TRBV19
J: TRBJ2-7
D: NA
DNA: TGTGCCAGTAGTATGGGTCTACCCTCCTACGAGCAGTACTTC
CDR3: CASSMGLPSYEQYF

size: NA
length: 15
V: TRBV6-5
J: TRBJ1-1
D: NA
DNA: TGTGCCAGCAGACCCCACCTTTTAGGGAACACTGAAGCTTTCTTT
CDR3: CASRPHLLGNTEAFF